The entry that follows covers one T cell receptor (beta chain) sequence. Its specificity is unknown. CFSE-dim autoproliferating and CFSE-high non-proliferating T cells from unstimulated culture were sequenced separately. Pooled replicate wells came from 5x10^7 CFSE-labeled PBMCs cultured 6 to 8 days without stimulus. PBMCs were labeled with approximately 0.53 uM CFSE and cultured without exogenous stimuli. V was trimmed by 2 bases and J by 3 bases, leaving 22 bases between them. From germline, CDR1 is MGHRA and CDR2 YSYEKL. The CDR3 is made up of 18 amino acids. This record comes from a study of memory B cells and T cells in multiple sclerosis. Only in-frame clones appear in the TCRdb table, and some are missing; sequencing was by immunoSEQ multiplex PCR. Of 25,000 to 35,000 clones detected, roughly 86% appear once; the ten largest clones hold roughly 2.7%. Study outcomes and limitations: Shared clonotype counts depended on differing compartment clone-set sizes and were normalized.

The receptor was derived from a human donor with multiple sclerosis. The chain has TRBV4-1 and TRBJ1-2; unclear D gene. The sample was PBMCs from blood kept in culture. The CDR3 reads CASSQKNPPVEWHYGYTF. CDR3 coding DNA: TGCGCCAGCAGCCAAAAGAACCCCCCTGTCGAGTGGCACTATGGCTACACCTTC.